The entry below gives a single T cell receptor beta chain sequence along with its context. The antigen remains undetermined. The data originate from a study of OX40 agonist ivuxolimab in advanced cancers. Libraries were prepared by immunoSEQ multiplex PCR; TCRdb keeps only in-frame clonotypes and omits some of them. The profile shows tens of thousands of clones, 85% to 90% of them singletons. Findings of the study overall: At 0.1 to 3.0 mg/kg, CD4+ and CD8+ blood T cells expanded clonally by week 6. Researchers report that CD8+ T cells had, on average, more expanded clones than CD4+.

The receptor was derived from an adult with an advanced solid tumor such as melanoma, head and neck, liver or kidney cancer. This sample comprised CD4+ or CD8+ T cells sorted from blood, obtained in a trial of the OX40 agonist ivuxolimab.

The CDR3 DNA follows: TGTGCCAGTAGAATACAGAGCTCCTACAATGAGCAGTTCTTC. Translated: CASRIQSSYNEQFF. The genes are TRBV19 and TRBJ2-1; D gene uncertain. Trimming removed 6 bases from V and 0 bases from J, with 9 bases in between. Germline assignment: CDR1 LNHDA and CDR2 SQIVND (reference sequence). The CDR3 extends over 14 amino acids.